This is a list of T cell receptor beta chains from one sample in a study of shared clonotypes between healthy human individuals. Assay used: immunoSEQ multiplex PCR; TCRdb lists only in-frame clones, some missing. The sample comprises 1.4 million to 1.5 million clones, more than 95% of which are singletons, and 1.2% rests with the top ten. Sequencing used naive CD4+ T cells sorted from blood. These receptors came from a man younger than 45 in good health. Both conserved end residues are trimmed from each CDR3. The order of the fields is CDR3 protein, CDR3 length, clone size, V gene, J gene. A row's size may be missing; if present it is once, few, many or a size class.

ASSDRANTEAF	11	-	TRBV9	TRBJ1-1
ASSAHTEGPQH	11	-	TRBV9	TRBJ1-5
ASKGDEQF	8	-	TRBV19	TRBJ2-1
ASSLGQGRTEAF	12	few	TRBV5-4	TRBJ1-1
SVSTVSANTGELF	13	-	TRBV29-1	TRBJ2-2
ASSRRQAVHEQY	12	-	TRBV5-8	TRBJ2-7
SVEEPRLFEQY	11	-	TRBV29-1	TRBJ2-7
ASGYLNTEAF	10	-	TRBV5-4	TRBJ1-1
ASSPRPWIGELF	12	-	TRBV25-1	TRBJ2-2
ASSPPSSPDTQY	12	-	TRBV18	TRBJ2-3
SVEGDRGPMNTEAF	14	-	TRBV29-1	TRBJ1-1
ASSLGRSNTGELF	13	-	TRBV11-3	TRBJ2-2
ASRSFSDSNTGELF	14	-	TRBV5-5	TRBJ2-2
AISESGLAQH	10	-	TRBV10-3	TRBJ1-5